The entry that follows covers one TCR beta chain sequence. What it binds is not known. Once extracted for a subset, genomic DNA was divided evenly among several immunoSEQ plates. Each PCR replicate from the sorted subsets contained around 0.2 ug DNA, which is 25,000 to 30,000 T cell genomes. Sequenced by immunoSEQ multiplex PCR; TCRdb stores in-frame clones only, minus some. The repertoire holds about 2,100,000 clones, with around 93% as singletons. These data originate in a study of shared clonotypes between healthy human individuals. General study points: Naive CD4 clonotypes were shared across several donors at about 5.2%. In having few donors, the study represented limited genetic and exposure-history diversity.

Naive CD8 cells were CD45RO-negative, positively selected for CCR7, excluding terminally differentiated effector memory CD45RA+ cells. The germline CDR1 and CDR2 sequences are SQVTM and ANQGSEA. With 0 bases removed from V and 1 base from J, the gap between germline ends came to 13 bases. The CDR3 is made up of 15 amino acids. The V call is TRBV29-1, the J call TRBJ2-7; D is tentatively TRBD1 or TRBD2 (5 bases each). This sequence was found in a man between 18 and 29 years old in good health. Some clones in this sample may be carry-over from other donors' samples. Sequencing was performed on naive CD8+ T cells from PBMCs. As DNA, the CDR3 is TGCAGCGTTGAAGATCCACGGGGCTTTTCCTACGAGCAGTACTTC. Translated: CSVEDPRGFSYEQYF.